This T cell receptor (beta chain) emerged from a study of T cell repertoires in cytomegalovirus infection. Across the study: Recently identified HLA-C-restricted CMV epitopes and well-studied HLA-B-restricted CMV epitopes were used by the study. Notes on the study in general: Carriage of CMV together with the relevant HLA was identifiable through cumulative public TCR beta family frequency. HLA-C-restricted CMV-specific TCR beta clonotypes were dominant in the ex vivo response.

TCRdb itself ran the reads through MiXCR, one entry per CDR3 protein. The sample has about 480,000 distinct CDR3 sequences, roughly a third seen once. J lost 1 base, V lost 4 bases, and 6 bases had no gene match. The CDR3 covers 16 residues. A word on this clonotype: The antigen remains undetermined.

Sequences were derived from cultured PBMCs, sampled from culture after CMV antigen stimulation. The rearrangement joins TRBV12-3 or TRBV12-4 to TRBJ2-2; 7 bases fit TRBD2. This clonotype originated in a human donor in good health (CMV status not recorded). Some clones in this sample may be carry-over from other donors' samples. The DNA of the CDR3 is TGTGCCAGCAGTTCACCGCAGCGGGGGAACACCGGGGAGCTGTTTTTT. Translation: CASSSPQRGNTGELFF.